This TCR beta chain was obtained from a study of blood T cell repertoires in COVID-19 (dated by TCRdb to 2020 to 2022). Regarding the research as a whole: Samples covering the acute and convalescent phases of COVID-19 were provided by collaborators in the United States, Italy and Spain. The material from the prospective study consisted of cDNA or gDNA derived from T cells, B-cell-depleted T cells, or PBMCs. Deeply sampled blood TCRbeta repertoires from subjects exposed to, actively infected with, or recovered from COVID-19 were included in the dataset. The repertoires were released in a freely available public database intended as a resource for research on the immune response to SARS-CoV-2. Samples came from the ongoing ImmuneRACE study (first 160 participants) plus 1,254 subjects from 6 global collaborators. A de-identified subject ID, COVID-19 status, age in years and sex were almost always included in the sample metadata. HLA class I and class II types, where available, came from metadata supplied by the sample provider rather than from assay-based typing. The paper as a whole reports these results and caveats: How much clinical and demographic metadata was included differed by source and by participant, and the metadata was provided uncurated.

The table lists this clone with many counts. Its antigen is unknown. Base qualities are not provided; no much larger clone lies one nucleotide away. Each collaborating institution followed its own protocols to collect whole blood in K2EDTA tubes. For TCRbeta analysis, collaborators shipped samples in one of three forms: frozen whole blood, isolated PBMCs, or DNA extracted from either of those sample types. The CDR3 starts with the cysteine, ends with the phenylalanine, and has 15 residues. The CDR3 DNA has 45 bases and is translated from base 1. V has 5 bases trimmed and J has 8 bases trimmed; junction bases matching no gene number 11. CDR1 SGHTA and CDR2 FQGNSA were looked up in the germline V gene. The immunoSEQ Assay, a bias-controlled multiplex PCR, was used to amplify TCRbeta CDR3 regions from genomic DNA. Per the source publication's procedure: Nucleated cell counts per sample were estimated from amplification of reference gene primers within the assay. Sequence reads were collapsed and filtered to measure the absolute abundance of every unique TCRbeta CDR3 rearrangement. For each sample, productive Simpson clonality was calculated as the square root of Simpson's diversity index across productive rearrangements. TCRdb retrieved this table from immuneACCESS and kept in-frame rearrangements only. Not all clones are present; in checked studies, unresolved V genes account for under half, and no reason is known for the remainder. D and trimming come from the DNA, and the V and J calls and clone size come from that table. Across this sample there are around 170,000 clones, with around 83% seen only once. The biggest ten clones account for about 6% of the sample.

The material sequenced was peripheral blood. This sequence uses TRBV7-2 and TRBJ1-2, and 10 bases in between align with TRBD1. The receptor was derived from a woman in her thirties or forties with acute or convalescent COVID-19. The nucleotides read TGTGCCAGCAGCCCGAGGACAGGGGGGAACGTAGGCTACACCTTC. Its product reads: CASSPRTGGNVGYTF.